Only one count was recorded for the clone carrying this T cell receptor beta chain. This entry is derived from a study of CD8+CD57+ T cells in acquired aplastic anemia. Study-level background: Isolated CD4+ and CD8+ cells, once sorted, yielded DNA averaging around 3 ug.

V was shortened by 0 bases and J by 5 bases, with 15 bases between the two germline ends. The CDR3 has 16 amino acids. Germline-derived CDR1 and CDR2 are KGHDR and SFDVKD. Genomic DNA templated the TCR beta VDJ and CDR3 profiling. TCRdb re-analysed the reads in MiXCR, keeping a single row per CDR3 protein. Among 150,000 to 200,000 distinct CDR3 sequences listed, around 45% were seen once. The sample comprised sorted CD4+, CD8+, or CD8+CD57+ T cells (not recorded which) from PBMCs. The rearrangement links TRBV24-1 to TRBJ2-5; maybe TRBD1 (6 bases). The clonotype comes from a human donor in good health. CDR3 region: CATSDLGLGGRETQYF. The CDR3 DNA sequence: TGTGCCACCAGTGATTTGGGGCTAGGGGGTCGGGAGACCCAGTACTTC.